This T cell receptor beta chain was captured by sequencing in a study of blood T cells in healthy people across ages. A remark on this clonotype: Its antigen is not known.

Study-level points and caveats: A greater number of naive CD4+ cells and higher diversity distinguished long-lived donors from aged donors.

Combining a sample-barcoded 5' primer with a J-beta primer mix, a second PCR ran for roughly 6 to 12 cycles. From the 5' RACE reads, TCRdb called clonotypes with MiXCR, one entry per CDR3 protein. The profile shows 1.5 million to 2 million distinct CDR3 sequences, about 32% of them singletons. Extractions gave at least 6 micrograms of total RNA per sample. The ends were cut back, 0 bases at V and 4 bases at J, with 18 bases in the middle. The CDR3 consists of 17 residues. Germline-derived CDR1 and CDR2 are LGHNA and YSLEER. This chain joins TRBV4-3 and TRBJ1-2; D is ambiguous. The sequence was collected from a woman in her twenties or thirties in good health. The material sequenced was blood. This CDR3 is CASSQEGPAVGPYGYTF. DNA of the CDR3: TGCGCCAGCAGCCAAGAAGGTCCGGCGGTTGGGCCCTATGGCTACACCTTC.